The present T cell receptor (beta chain) was sequenced within a study of beta chain features in type 1 diabetes. Findings and caveats of the study: The study found moderately but significantly shorter TCRB CDR3s in all four CD4+ subsets of Type 1 diabetes patients.

As concerns this clone: What it binds is not known.

The germline V gene encodes CDR1 SGHDN and CDR2 FVKESK. The V end was cut by 5 bases, the J end by 6 bases, with 13 bases between. The CDR3 length is 14 residues. Isolated RNA was reverse transcribed in full, so expressed TCRB transcripts were sequenced. Clones were read by immunoSEQ multiplex PCR, and TCRdb kept only the in-frame ones, dropping some. The sample carries about 660,000 clones, around 15% recorded once. This TCR was recovered from a man between 18 and 35 years old with type 1 diabetes. Sequenced material: naive CD4+ T cells from blood. The V call is TRBV14, the J call TRBJ1-4; D ambiguous. CDR3 in DNA: TGTGCCAGCAGCGCATTGGGGTTTTATGAAAAACTGTTTTTT. It codes for CASSALGFYEKLFF.